A selection of T cell receptor beta chains follows, all from one sample in a study of blood T cell repertoires in COVID-19. Sequencing was performed with immunoSEQ multiplex PCR; in TCRdb, only in-frame clones are kept and a portion is missing. The sample contains around 190,000 clones, about 85% of which appear only once. Specimen: peripheral blood. The receptors here all came from a man younger than 45 with acute or convalescent COVID-19. The CDR3 runs from the conserved cysteine through the conserved F or W. The order of the fields is J gene, V gene, clone size, D gene, CDR3 DNA, CDR3 protein. D genes are given only for firm matches. Clone size is given for some rows only: seen once, a few or many times, or a class if the clone is expanded.

>TRBJ1-1|TRBV5-6|NA|NA
TGTGCCAGCACCGGGAGGGTGTTGAGTACTGAAGCTTTCTTT
CASTGRVLSTEAFF
>TRBJ1-1|TRBV9|NA|NA
TGTGCCAGCAGCCCTCGGACAGACACTGAAGCTTTCTTT
CASSPRTDTEAFF
>TRBJ2-1|TRBV24-1|once|NA
TGTGCCACCAGTGACTCTCTAGCCGACAATGAGCAGTTCTTC
CATSDSLADNEQFF
>TRBJ1-2|TRBV5-1|NA|NA
TGCGCCAGCAGCTCGGGGGGACGGTTGATGGACTATGGCTACACCTTC
CASSSGGRLMDYGYTF
>TRBJ1-5|TRBV28|NA|NA
TGTGCCAGCAGTTTCGGTAGACAGCCCCAGCATTTT
CASSFGRQPQHF
>TRBJ2-3|TRBV15|NA|TRBD1
TGTGCCACCAGTGTCAACAGGGGCTCCGATACGCAGTATTTT
CATSVNRGSDTQYF
>TRBJ2-7|TRBV28|NA|TRBD1
TGTGCCAGCAGTTCCCCGGGACAGTTCGACGAGCAGTACTTC
CASSSPGQFDEQYF
>TRBJ1-5|TRBV6-6|NA|NA
TGTGCCAGCAGTTATTATCCAGGGTTTATGACCCAGCATTTT
CASSYYPGFMTQHF
>TRBJ1-5|TRBV7-9|NA|NA
TGTGCCAGCAGCTTAGGGACAGAGGGAGACCAGCCCCAGCATTTT
CASSLGTEGDQPQHF
>TRBJ2-1|TRBV28|NA|NA
TGTGCCAGTACAGGGCCCTACAATGAGCAGTTCTTC
CASTGPYNEQFF
>TRBJ1-2|TRBV19|NA|TRBD1
TGTGCCAGTAGTATTGGGACAGGGCCCTATGGCTACACCTTC
CASSIGTGPYGYTF
>TRBJ1-5|TRBV12-5|once|NA
TGTGCTAGTGGTTACGACAGTCTGAGGCCCCAGCATTTT
CASGYDSLRPQHF
>TRBJ2-1|TRBV20-1|NA|NA
TGCAGTGCTAGTGGGGACTCTGCGGAGCAGTTCTTC
CSASGDSAEQFF
>TRBJ1-1|TRBV28|NA|TRBD1
TGTGCCAGCAGTTTAATCGGGACAGAAAACACTGAAGCTTTCTTT
CASSLIGTENTEAFF
>TRBJ2-7|TRBV12-3/TRBV12-4|NA|TRBD1
TGTGCCAGCAGGGCCGGACAGGGAGGTGAGCAGTACTTC
CASRAGQGGEQYF
>TRBJ2-7|TRBV2|NA|NA
TGTGCCAGCGAAGGGGGTGGCAGAAGAAAATCCTACGAGCAGTACTTC
CASEGGGRRKSYEQYF
>TRBJ1-2|TRBV18|NA|NA
TGTGCCAGCTCACCACAGAACAGAGCTAACTATGGCTACACCTTC
CASSPQNRANYGYTF
>TRBJ2-7|TRBV5-4|NA|NA
TGTGCCAGCAGCTACACCCGGGGAAAGCAGTACTTC
CASSYTRGKQYF
>TRBJ2-1|TRBV15|NA|NA
TGTGCTTCGGGAAGCAGATACAATGAGCAGTTCTTC
CASGSRYNEQFF
>TRBJ2-3|TRBV6-1|NA|TRBD2
TGTGCCAGCAGAGAAAGGGGACTAGCGTATGTCACAGATACGCAGTATTTT
CASRERGLAYVTDTQYF
>TRBJ2-3|TRBV6-4|NA|TRBD2
TGTGCCAGCAGTGAGGAACCGGGACTAACCACAGATACGCAGTATTTT
CASSEEPGLTTDTQYF
>TRBJ1-2|TRBV3-1/TRBV3-2|NA|TRBD1
TGTGCCAGCAGCCGGCCCAGGGGGGTAGCTGGCTACACCTTC
CASSRPRGVAGYTF
>TRBJ2-1|TRBV12-3/TRBV12-4|NA|TRBD1
TGTGCCAGCACCCCAGGACAGGTGCATGAGCAGTTCTTC
CASTPGQVHEQFF
>TRBJ1-6|TRBV30|once|TRBD1
TGTGCCTGGAGTTCCCGGCAGGGGGGTTCACCCCTCCACTTT
CAWSSRQGGSPLHF
>TRBJ2-3|TRBV27|NA|NA
TGTGCCAGCCGAGAAACTGCATTGGACACCTACACAGATACGCAGTATTTT
CASRETALDTYTDTQYF
>TRBJ2-5|TRBV7-3|once|TRBD1
TGTGCCAGCAGCCGCAATGCTCCGGGACAGGGGGAGACCCAGTACTTC
CASSRNAPGQGETQYF
>TRBJ2-5|TRBV19|NA|TRBD2
TGTGCCAGTAGTAGTTCGGGGGGGATGCAAGAGACCCAGTACTTC
CASSSSGGMQETQYF
>TRBJ1-4|TRBV23-1|NA|NA
TGCGACCCGGGGACAACTAATGAAAAACTGTTTTTT
CDPGTTNEKLFF
>TRBJ2-7|TRBV7-3|NA|NA
TGTGCCAGCAGCTTAATGCCTAGTGAGGGCTACGAGCAGTACTTC
CASSLMPSEGYEQYF
>TRBJ2-1|TRBV2|NA|NA
TGTGCCAGACAACGGGGATTAGCCTACAATGAGCAGTTCTTC
CARQRGLAYNEQFF
>TRBJ1-2|TRBV5-4|NA|NA
TGTGCCAGCAGCTTGAGACAGTACTATGGCTACACCTTC
CASSLRQYYGYTF
>TRBJ1-1|TRBV27|NA|TRBD1
TGTGCCAGCAGTTTCGAATTAACCGACAGGGGGCCGGCCAAAGAAGCTTTCTTT
CASSFELTDRGPAKEAFF
>TRBJ2-7|TRBV6-5|NA|NA
TGTGCCAGCAGTTACTCGGGCCTCAACGAGCAGTACTTC
CASSYSGLNEQYF
>TRBJ1-6|TRBV30|NA|TRBD1
TGTGCCTGGAGTGCCGGGACAGCTTCAATTTCACCCCTCCACTTT
CAWSAGTASISPLHF
>TRBJ2-7|TRBV6-5|NA|NA
TGTGCCAGCAGCCCCGGAGGGGATTTCTTCTACGAGCAGTACTTC
CASSPGGDFFYEQYF
>TRBJ2-7|TRBV5-1|NA|TRBD2
TGCGCCAGCAGCGAATCGACTAGCAGAGCCTACGAGCAGTACTTC
CASSESTSRAYEQYF
>TRBJ2-1|TRBV5-6|NA|TRBD2
TGTGCCAGCAGCTTCATAGCGGGAGGGCAGAATGAGCAGTTCTTC
CASSFIAGGQNEQFF
>TRBJ1-6|TRBV11-2|NA|TRBD1
TGTGCCAGCAGCCGGGACAGGGCTTCACCCCTCCACTTT
CASSRDRASPLHF
>TRBJ1-5|TRBV5-6|NA|NA
TGTGCCAGCAGCCACTTTGCCGGGTCTAGCAATCAGCCCCAGCATTTT
CASSHFAGSSNQPQHF
>TRBJ1-1|TRBV18|NA|NA
TGTGCCAGCTCACGGACCGCGGGAGAGAGTGAAGCTTTCTTT
CASSRTAGESEAFF
>TRBJ1-2|TRBV25-1|NA|TRBD1
TGTGCCAGCAGTGAACCACCGGGACAGGGCTACACCTTC
CASSEPPGQGYTF
>TRBJ2-2|TRBV30|NA|NA
TGTGCCTGGAATATAGCTCCCGGGGAGCTGTTTTTT
CAWNIAPGELFF
>TRBJ1-1|TRBV2|NA|TRBD1
TGTGCCAGCAGACTTACAGGGGTCCAACCTGAAGCTTTCTTT
CASRLTGVQPEAFF
>TRBJ2-1|TRBV5-1|NA|NA
TGCGCCAGTCACACCGCGCGGGGGGACAGCTCCTACAATGAGCAGTTCTTC
CASHTARGDSSYNEQFF
>TRBJ2-3|TRBV5-1|NA|NA
TGCGCCAGCAGCTTGGACACAGCCATGATGAATACGCAGTATTTT
CASSLDTAMMNTQYF
>TRBJ1-1|TRBV11-2|NA|NA
TGTGCCAGCAGCCGACACCGTATGAACACTGAAGCTTTCTTT
CASSRHRMNTEAFF
>TRBJ2-7|TRBV3-1/TRBV3-2|NA|NA
TGTGCCAGCAGCCCCGACAACTCCTACGAGCAGTACTTC
CASSPDNSYEQYF
>TRBJ2-1|TRBV28|NA|TRBD2
TGTGCCACCCGACTAGCGGGAGTGATGGGTGAGCAGTTCTTC
CATRLAGVMGEQFF
>TRBJ2-7|TRBV6-5|NA|NA
TGTGCCAGCACGACAGGCTACGAGCAGTACTTC
CASTTGYEQYF
>TRBJ2-1|TRBV12-5|NA|NA
TGTGCTAGTGGTTTTGCCCGACAGGAGTGGCGGAATGAGCAGTTCTTC
CASGFARQEWRNEQFF
>TRBJ2-1|TRBV5-1|NA|NA
TGCGCCAGCAGCCCCACAGCCTACAATGAGCAGTTCTTC
CASSPTAYNEQFF
>TRBJ1-2|TRBV18|NA|TRBD1
TGTGCCAGCTCACCACTTCGGACAGGGCTGAACTATGGCTACACCTTC
CASSPLRTGLNYGYTF
>TRBJ2-7|TRBV24-1|NA|NA
TGTGCCACCAGTGCGACCGGGACTGTACATATATTCTCCTACGAGCAGTACTTC
CATSATGTVHIFSYEQYF
>TRBJ2-3|TRBV3-1/TRBV3-2|NA|NA
TGTGCCACCGAAAGCGGGCCCACTAGCACAGATACGCAGTATTTT
CATESGPTSTDTQYF
>TRBJ1-6|TRBV27|NA|NA
TGTGCCAGCAGCAGGGGAAAGTCACTTAATTCACCCCTCCACTTT
CASSRGKSLNSPLHF
>TRBJ1-2|TRBV5-5|once|TRBD1
TGTGCCACTGGACAGGGGGCTAACTATGGCTACACCTTC
CATGQGANYGYTF
>TRBJ2-1|TRBV10-1|NA|NA
TGCGCCAGCAGTGAGTTGGGGGCCTTCTACAATGAGCAGTTCTTC
CASSELGAFYNEQFF
>TRBJ1-5|TRBV28|NA|TRBD1
TGTGCCAGCAGTCCGCTGGGACAGGGTCAACAGCCCCAGCATTTT
CASSPLGQGQQPQHF
>TRBJ2-4|TRBV7-3|NA|TRBD1
TGTGCCAGCAGCACTCGACAGGGGAACATTCAGTACTTC
CASSTRQGNIQYF
>TRBJ2-2|TRBV18|NA|TRBD1
TGTGCCAGCTCAGCTACAGGGGAGACCGGGGAGCTGTTTTTT
CASSATGETGELFF